This passage covers 5 T cell receptor beta chains from one sample sequenced in a study of blood T cells in healthy people across ages. A sample-barcoded 5' primer and a J-beta primer mix were used in a second PCR of roughly 7 to 11 cycles. TCRdb used MiXCR to reprocess the 5' RACE reads, holding one entry per CDR3 protein. The sample contains approximately 780,000 distinct CDR3 sequences, around 24% of which appear only once. The same specimen was also included in a second study, on T cells of mothers and their children.

The sequencing input was blood. The receptors here all came from a boy under 18 in good health.

The chain recombines TRBV20-1 with TRBJ2-7, with 9 bases matching TRBD1. Per germline, CDR1 DFQATT and CDR2 SNEGSKA (reference sequence). CDR3 length: 17 amino acids. V was clipped by 6 bases and J by 2 bases; unmatched bases: 17. This CDR3 reads CSAKSLNLGTGPYEQYF. CDR3 bases: TGCAGTGCCAAAAGTCTTAACCTCGGGACAGGGCCCTACGAGCAGTACTTC.

Only a few counts were recorded for this clonotype. The genes are TRBV7-9 and TRBJ2-4, with TRBD1 matching over 8 bases. In germline, CDR1 is SEHNR, CDR2 FQNEAQ (reference sequence). V lost 5 bases, J lost 5 bases, and 8 bases stayed unmatched. The CDR3 contains 15 residues. The CDR3 bases are TGTGCCAGCAGCCCCCTGGACAGGGAACAAAACATTCAGTACTTC. Translated, it gives CASSPLDREQNIQYF.

This sequence joins TRBV6-6 and TRBJ1-2, with TRBD1 matching over 7 bases. With 0 bases clipped from V and 12 bases from J, the junction kept 7 bases outside the gene matches. The CDR3 has 13 amino acids. Germline CDR1 and CDR2: MNHNY and SVGAGI (reference sequence). CDR3 coding DNA: TGTGCCAGCAGTTACTCTACAGGGGTCGGCCACACCTTC. Amino acids: CASSYSTGVGHTF.

This clonotype has only a few counts. The chain is built from TRBV2 and TRBJ2-1; TRBD1 might be the D (6 bases). V lost 5 bases and J lost 8, with 13 bases in between. The CDR3 length is 13 residues. The V gene's germline CDR1 is SNHLY and CDR2 FYNNEI. CDR3 DNA: TGTGCCAGCAGTCTCACAGGGCTCGATGAGCAGTTCTTC. Protein product: CASSLTGLDEQFF.

V and J are TRBV10-3 and TRBJ1-1, with no clear D. The CDR3 is made up of 11 amino acids. Germline CDR1 ENHRY, CDR2 SYGVKD. The V gene lost 7 bases and the J gene lost 11 bases, with 14 bases spanning the gap. For the CDR3, the DNA is TGTGCCATCACCGACGGTGGTTTGGCTTTCTTT. Translated: CAITDGGLAFF.